Included here is one T cell receptor beta chain sequence, with context. This clone was recorded a few times. What antigen it recognizes has not been identified. No base-level quality is on record; no much larger clone is a single base apart. This entry is derived from a study of metastatic and nonmetastatic thyroid tumors (dated by TCRdb to the early 2020s). Describing the broader study: Repertoires were compared across peripheral blood and tumor or nodule tissue samples from malignant and benign thyroid patients. The study at large found these results: In both blood and tumor samples, TCR beta diversity was reported to be significantly higher in malignant tumors than in benign nodules.

The CDR3 spans 16 residues, from the cysteine through the phenylalanine. Kept here is only the CDR3 DNA, which spans 48 bases and is read in frame from base 1. Trimming at the junction amounts to 6 bases on V and 1 base on J, and the germline ends lie 18 bases apart. Reading the germline V gene gives CDR1 MDHEN and CDR2 SYDVKM. Library prep was done by PCR. Instrument on record: Illumina HiSeq 4000. The TCR beta-chain CDR3 region of each patient was profiled by high-throughput sequencing. As for the authors' bioinformatics: The researchers built a classifier to tell apart papillary thyroid cancer patients with distant metastasis, based on CDR3 differences among clinicopathological groups. To measure repertoire diversity the researchers used the Shannon index, while the Morisita-Horn index served to gauge how similar the tumor and blood repertoires were. The public reads were run again by TCRdb, first through fastp at Q25 and then through MiXCR, and only productive beta chains were kept. The V and J calls and clone size come from TCRdb's table, not from the authors' own analysis. The sample yields tens of thousands of clones; around 20% were counted once. The ten top clones hold about 22% of the sample.

None of the patients had been given any treatment before thyroid surgery. The study retrospectively analysed patient clinical samples collected from about 2012 to 2018 using T-cell receptor beta sequencing. This receptor was obtained from a female donor with papillary thyroid cancer or a benign thyroid nodule (not recorded which). Some clones in this sample may be carry-over from other donors' samples. The rearranged segments are TRBV28 and TRBJ2-5; the D segment could be TRBD1, given 6 matching bases. The sample taken for sequencing was blood. The nucleotide sequence reads as follows: TGTGCCAGCAGCGTACATGGGGGCGGACCCCAAGAGACCCAGTACTTC. Its protein product is CASSVHGGGPQETQYF.